Shown below are 24 T cell receptor beta chains from a single sample sequenced in a study of control samples from healthy donors and cancer patients (dated by TCRdb to about 2020). The library was prepared using the immunoSEQ multiplex PCR assay. TCRdb stores this immuneACCESS table with in-frame sequences only. Part of the clones is absent; in the studies checked, under half of the shortfall reflects unresolved V genes, and no reason is known for the rest. This sample holds around 170,000 clones; approximately 86% were observed only once. Of the sample, roughly 5% is held by the ten largest clones. The sample was blood. Receptor source: a woman under 40 in good health.

The chain links TRBV5-1 to TRBJ1-1; D is unresolved. The CDR3 has 14 residues. Germline lookup yields CDR1 SGHRS and CDR2 YFSETQ. V dropped 0 bases and J dropped 1 base, with 7 bases sitting between them. CDR3 sequence: CASSLGQANTEAFF. The CDR3 DNA sequence: TGCGCCAGCAGCTTGGGGCAGGCGAACACTGAAGCTTTCTTT.

This rearrangement joins TRBV27 to TRBJ1-5, with TRBD1 identical over 8 bases. The V gene end was trimmed by 3 bases and the J gene end by 6 bases; junction bases not matched to a gene: 16. CDR1 and CDR2 (germline): MNHEY, SMNVEV (reference sequence). The CDR3 has 18 amino acids. The CDR3 region has the DNA TGTGCCAGCAGTTTCCGACACCCTCTACAGGGGGATCGTCAGCCCCAGCATTTT. Translation gives CASSFRHPLQGDRQPQHF.

The CDR3 protein is CASSEGYDQPQHF. CDR3 bases: TGTGCCAGCAGTGAGGGTTATGATCAGCCCCAGCATTTT. The J gene is TRBJ1-5, the V gene TRBV16; D not resolved. The CDR3 loop spans 13 amino acids. The germline V gene encodes CDR1 KGHSY and CDR2 FQNENV. Trimming removed 6 bases at V and 5 bases at J, with 11 bases between.

J is TRBJ2-7 and V is TRBV10-3, with a weak D call TRBD1 (6 bases). The CDR3 is 15 residues long. Trimming pared 0 bases from V and 3 bases from J, leaving 12 bases between. The germline gives CDR1 ENHRY, CDR2 SYGVKD. The CDR3 loop is CAISESSARGYEQYF. The CDR3 DNA reads TGTGCCATCAGTGAGTCTAGTGCCAGGGGCTACGAGCAGTACTTC.

The V call is TRBV12-3 or TRBV12-4, the J call TRBJ2-7; D not resolved. The ends were cut back, 7 bases at V and 3 bases at J, with 13 bases in the middle. The CDR3 is made up of 13 amino acids. The CDR3 DNA reads TGTGCCAGCACTGTTTCACTCCGCTACGAGCAGTACTTC. Its protein product is CASTVSLRYEQYF.

This clone was recorded only once. This chain uses TRBV7-9 with TRBJ1-4; TRBD1 is a possible D gene (6 bases). Per the germline V gene, CDR1 is SEHNR and CDR2 is FQNEAQ (reference sequence). V gave up 5 bases and J gave up 7 bases, with 14 bases separating them. This CDR3 is 14 amino acids long. The CDR3 region has the DNA TGTGCCAGCAGCCCGTCGGGGGCGGGTGAAAAACTGTTTTTT. Amino acids: CASSPSGAGEKLFF.

The chain combines TRBV5-6 with TRBJ1-3; D unresolved. The CDR3 consists of 13 residues. The germline gives CDR1 SGHDT, CDR2 YYEEEE. Trimming took 1 base from V and 8 from J, leaving 10 bases between them. The CDR3 protein is CASSLRDRDTIYF. CDR3 DNA: TGTGCCAGCAGCTTGCGGGATAGGGACACCATATATTTT.

The chain employs TRBV14 and TRBJ2-7; maybe TRBD2 (7 bases). This CDR3 is built from 13 residues. V was trimmed by 4 bases and J by 7 bases, leaving 14 bases between them. CDR1 and CDR2 from the germline V gene are SGHDN and FVKESK. The CDR3: CASSLGGGWEQYV. The CDR3 coding sequence is TGTGCCAGCAGCCTGGGGGGGGGCTGGGAGCAGTACGTC.

The rearrangement joins TRBV2 to TRBJ2-5; D could derive from TRBD1 or TRBD2 (5 bases each). V was trimmed by 6 bases and J by 7 bases, leaving 24 bases between them. The CDR3 has 16 amino acids. Germline V gene lookup returns CDR1 SNHLY and CDR2 FYNNEI. The chain's CDR3 is CASRGTDGSSFVTQYF. CDR3 in DNA: TGTGCCAGCAGAGGGACGGATGGGTCGTCGTTTGTGACCCAGTACTTC.

The chain joins TRBV3-1 (or the pseudogene TRBV3-2) to TRBJ1-6; a weak D match, TRBD1 (5 bases). The germline V gene has CDR1 LGHDT and CDR2 YNNKEL (reference sequence). Deletions cut 5 bases from V and 7 bases from J, with 12 bases between. The length of the CDR3 is 14 residues. The CDR3: CASSTGRENSPLHF. In nucleotides, the CDR3 is TGTGCCAGCAGCACAGGACGGGAGAATTCACCCCTCCACTTT.

The chain is built from TRBV27 and TRBJ2-6, with TRBD1 as a possible D gene (5 bases). Trimming shortened V by 8 bases and J by 2 bases, and 13 bases separated the two germline ends. This CDR3 comprises 15 residues. Germline lookup yields CDR1 MNHEY and CDR2 SMNVEV (reference sequence). The CDR3 loop reads CASQKRGAGANVLTF. Written as DNA, the CDR3 is TGTGCCAGCCAAAAAAGGGGCGCTGGGGCCAACGTCCTGACTTTC.

The V call is TRBV10-3, the J call TRBJ1-3; TRBD1 matches 9 bases. Germline V gene lookup returns CDR1 ENHRY and CDR2 SYGVKD. The V segment lost 5 bases and the J segment 4 bases; nucleotides outside the gene matches: 3. The CDR3 is 14 residues long. The CDR3 DNA is TGTGCCATCAGTCGGGACAGGGAGGGAAACACCATATATTTT. It codes for CAISRDREGNTIYF.

The chain is built from TRBV19 and TRBJ1-5, with a tentative D call TRBD1 (6 bases). The CDR3 covers 15 residues. V lost 3 bases and J lost 7, with 16 bases in between. Germline V CDR1 and CDR2: LNHDA, SQIVND (reference sequence). The CDR3 DNA reads as TGTGCCAGTAGTATCCGGGACACGGGCGAACAGCCCCAGCATTTT. Translating gives CASSIRDTGEQPQHF.

This sequence joins TRBV20-1 and TRBJ2-5; no firm D call. Germline V gene sequence: CDR1 DFQATT, CDR2 SNEGSKA (reference sequence). The CDR3 extends over 10 amino acids. With 6 bases removed from V and 7 bases from J, the gap between germline ends came to 9 bases. The CDR3 bases are TGCAGTGCCCCCCTCGGGACCCAGTACTTC. It codes for CSAPLGTQYF.

V is TRBV27 and J is TRBJ1-1; D perhaps matches TRBD1 (5 bases). The V end was cut by 3 bases, the J end by 5 bases, with 13 bases between. The CDR3 consists of 14 residues. Germline V lookup: CDR1 MNHEY, CDR2 SMNVEV (reference sequence). The DNA of the CDR3 is TGTGCCAGCAGTTTTCGGGGCGTTGGAACTGAAGCTTTCTTT. This sequence encodes CASSFRGVGTEAFF.

The chain joins TRBV5-1 to TRBJ1-5, with a tentative D call TRBD1 (5 bases). Germline values: CDR1 SGHRS, CDR2 YFSETQ. Trimming shortened V by 4 bases and J by 8 bases, and 13 bases separated the two germline ends. CDR3 length equals 13 residues. CDR3 protein: CASSLQPGEPQHF. DNA of the CDR3: TGCGCCAGCAGCCTACAACCGGGGGAGCCCCAGCATTTT.

The chain combines TRBV30 with TRBJ1-6, with D uncertain. With 0 bases removed from V and 10 bases from J, the gap between germline ends came to 13 bases. The CDR3 has 14 amino acids. Germline V lookup: CDR1 GTSNPN, CDR2 SVGIG (reference sequence). The CDR3 DNA follows: TGTGCCTGGAGTGTAGCGCGGGTCCGCTCACCCCTCCACTTT. Its translation: CAWSVARVRSPLHF.

The chain joins TRBV11-2 to TRBJ2-2; no firm D call. The CDR3 spans 15 residues. The germline V and J ends were trimmed by 4 bases and 5 bases, with 14 bases remaining between them. Germline-derived CDR1 and CDR2 are SGHAT and FQNNGV. The CDR3 protein is CASSYMNQATGELFF. The CDR3, as DNA: TGTGCCAGCAGCTATATGAACCAGGCTACCGGGGAGCTGTTTTTT.

The rearrangement joins TRBV3-1 (or the pseudogene TRBV3-2) to TRBJ2-3; D possibly corresponds to TRBD2 (5 bases). The CDR3 consists of 13 residues. With 8 bases removed from V and 6 bases from J, the gap between germline ends came to 15 bases. Germline V gene lookup returns CDR1 LGHDT and CDR2 YNNKEL (reference sequence). CDR3 region: CASGGTRADTQYF. In DNA form, the CDR3 reads TGTGCCAGCGGAGGTACTAGGGCGGATACGCAGTATTTT.

In DNA, the CDR3 is TGTGCCAGCAGTGACGGACAGGACACCGGGGAGCTGTTTTTT. It codes for CASSDGQDTGELFF. The V and J genes are TRBV6-4 and TRBJ2-2; 7 positions match TRBD1. CDR3 length: 14 amino acids. Trimming removed 2 bases from V and 3 bases from J; junction bases left unmatched: 0. CDR1 is MRHNA and CDR2 is SNTAGT in the germline V gene.

In its sample, this clone was seen once. The chain has TRBV28 and TRBJ1-5; D perhaps matches TRBD1 (6 bases). The CDR3 extends over 16 amino acids. Germline CDR1 reads MDHEN; CDR2 reads SYDVKM. Trimming left V 7 bases short and J 3 bases short, with 19 bases between. The DNA of the CDR3 is TGTGCCAGCACCCGGACAGACAAATTGTACAATCAGCCCCAGCATTTT. The encoded protein is CASTRTDKLYNQPQHF.

The chain carries TRBV6-1 and TRBJ2-3, with 10 bases aligning to TRBD2. The J segment lost 4 bases and the V segment lost 4 bases, leaving 14 bases of the junction unmatched. From germline, CDR1 is MNHNS and CDR2 SASEGT. CDR3 length: 18 residues. In DNA, the CDR3 is TGTGCCAGCAGTGGACCTAAGCGGGGGGGCCCCGCGCCAGATACGCAGTATTTT. It codes for CASSGPKRGGPAPDTQYF.

This clone was recorded only once. This rearrangement joins TRBV30 to TRBJ1-1; D call uncertain. V lost 4 bases and J 6 bases, leaving 12 bases between the germline ends. The CDR3 has 12 amino acids. CDR1 is GTSNPN and CDR2 is SVGIG in the germline V gene (reference sequence). The CDR3 sequence: CAWTRDLAEAFF. CDR3 DNA sequence: TGTGCCTGGACCCGAGACCTGGCTGAAGCTTTCTTT.

The gene calls are TRBV6-5 and TRBJ2-3; TRBD1 matches at 9 bases. CDR3 length: 14 residues. The J segment lost 6 bases and the V segment lost 5 bases, leaving 6 bases of the junction unmatched. Germline CDR1 and CDR2: MNHEY and SVGAGI. CDR3 protein: CASSTDRGGDTQYF. The DNA for the CDR3 is TGTGCCAGCAGTACGGACAGGGGAGGGGATACGCAGTATTTT.